These T cell receptor beta chains were read from a single sample in a study of shared clonotypes between healthy human individuals. Measured with immunoSEQ multiplex PCR; TCRdb has only the in-frame clones, and not every one. The sample carries some 630,000 clones, approximately 96% recorded once. The specimen was naive CD8+ T cells sorted from blood. These receptors all stem from a woman aged 25 to 45 in good health. CDR3s include the opening cysteine and the closing phenylalanine or tryptophan. Size is stated for part of the rows, as once, few or many counts, or as a class when the clone is expanded.

TRBV2 | NA | CASEGPTVYIQYF
TRBV27 | NA | CASSFGVFTEAFF
TRBV7-9 | NA | CASSVAGGIYEQYF
TRBV12-5 | NA | CASGTDGGISGELFF
TRBV6-1 | NA | CASSASAHEQYF
TRBV7-9 | NA | CASNSRTSPNTGELFF
TRBV28 | NA | CASSLWSTGELFF
TRBV5-4 | NA | CASSSGQNTGELFF
TRBV6-5 | NA | CASSLLAGANEQFF
TRBV27 | NA | CASSPWTSGASTDTQYF
TRBV6-5 | NA | CASTAYGSNTEAFF
TRBV27 | once | CASSRSGTEAFF
TRBV27 | NA | CASSLIGLLGGNEQFF
TRBV27 | NA | CASSLVGARIAGAEQFF
TRBV5-4 | NA | CASSQGTLNQETQYF
TRBV5-4 | NA | CASSPIGQGTMRVQYF
TRBV4-2 | NA | CASSQGGEGQPEQFF
TRBV10-2 | NA | CASSDLPRDRGETQYF
TRBV4-2 | NA | CASSQEGLAGGPGDTQYF
TRBV2 | NA | CASSYDGSYEQYF
TRBV9 | once | CASSARGRDYGYTF
TRBV7-9 | NA | CASSSDLGKTQYF
TRBV6-6 | NA | CASSSQLAANYNEQFF
TRBV5-1 | NA | CASMRPNTGELFF
TRBV5-1 | NA | CASSLAVGLTGEQYF
TRBV27 | NA | CASSLGRGRLEDTQYF
TRBV4-1 | NA | CASSQDAGGAGYGYTF
TRBV29-1 | NA | CSVGSSQGTIYGYTF
TRBV4-2 | NA | CASSRRETGDTQYF
TRBV19 | NA | CASSMSLHRMNTEAFF
TRBV27 | NA | CASSLSISTGRYNEQFF
TRBV30 | few | CAWSPGETEAFF
TRBV7-9 | NA | CATNPGSLNTGELFF
TRBV27 | NA | CASSPSLGQTSYEQYF
TRBV13 | NA | CASSLRSAYEQYF
TRBV27 | NA | CASSLWSQDREKASTDTQYF
TRBV9 | NA | CASSGGGRPQGTEAFF
TRBV27 | NA | CASSLAGLASYGYTF
TRBV27 | NA | CASSLRGSYEQYF
TRBV27 | NA | CASSPGTVLNEQFF
TRBV29-1 | NA | CSVEGRGGSEQYF
TRBV7-2 | NA | CASSLTGVGNQPQHF
TRBV14 | NA | CASSQVVFGDEQFF
TRBV7-9 | NA | CASSGTGGAGYGYTF
TRBV27 | NA | CASSLWHLTASSTDTQYF
TRBV7-9 | NA | CASGTSGSVNEQFF
TRBV28 | NA | CASSYLDSYEQYF
TRBV4-2 | NA | CASSQAKGLAGDTDTQYF
TRBV11-2 | NA | CASSFTGLREKLFF